This TCR beta chain was identified during a study of regulatory T cells in long-lasting Graves disease. Trimming took 6 bases from V and 12 from J; bases not matched to a gene: 15. The CDR3 runs 15 residues. Per germline, CDR1 MDHEN and CDR2 SYDVKM. Time point described: newly diagnosed GD, antithyroid drugs for less than 3 months. PBMCs provided the RNA from which the TCR library was made. Study findings and constraints: TCR diversity in persistent Graves' patients was below that of newly diagnosed ones.

This clonotype was counted at least ten times. Antigen unknown. Arm-PCR with iRepertoire HTBI primers amplified the CDR3 regions for these TCR beta libraries. TCRdb re-called the multiplex PCR reads through MiXCR, storing one row per CDR3 protein. This sample yields hundreds of thousands of distinct CDR3 sequences, of which 15% to 20% are seen a single time; 15% to 20% belongs to the top ten. The same sample was also studied in work on T cells in Graves' hyperthyroidism and ophthalmopathy. That report adds: Most thyroid clonotypes that were expanded above 0.001 also turned up in blood.

This material consisted of peripheral blood mononuclear cells (PBMCs), taken at new diagnosis, from a patient treated with antithyroid drugs. V and J are TRBV28 and TRBJ1-4, with TRBD1 matching 8 bases. This receptor was taken from a woman in her 30s with Graves disease. CDR3: CASSYRTGRFGELFF. The CDR3 DNA reads as TGTGCCAGCAGCTACCGGACAGGGAGGTTTGGGGAACTGTTTTTT.